This entry concerns a single TCR beta chain. The sample is drawn from a study of blood T cell repertoires in COVID-19. Study information: Italy, Spain and the United States were the sources of the convalescent and acute COVID-19 samples. In each case, the material was cDNA or gDNA derived from T cells, B-cell-depleted T cells, or PBMCs.

The CDR3 length is 15 residues. Germline assignment: CDR1 LNHDA and CDR2 SQIVND (reference sequence). Trimming removed 2 bases from V and 5 bases from J, with 15 bases in between. The table came from immunoSEQ multiplex PCR; TCRdb's copy has only in-frame clones and leaves some out. The sample has roughly 300,000 clones, about nine tenths seen once. The source of this sequence is a woman aged 35 to 49 who had recovered from COVID-19. The rearrangement joins TRBV19 to TRBJ1-2; tentative D call: TRBD1 (6 bases). Sequenced sample: peripheral blood. The CDR3 DNA reads as TGTGCCAGTAGTATATTGGCAGGGGATCTTTATGGCTACACCTTC. Protein: CASSILAGDLYGYTF.